Reported below is one TCR beta chain. The antigen is undetermined. This specimen comes from a study of T cell repertoires in cytomegalovirus infection. About the study: Recently described HLA-C-restricted plus well-studied HLA-B-restricted CMV epitopes were used. Signatures in public TCR beta sequences pointed to both CMV infection and matching HLA type. Regarding the study as a whole: HLA-C-restricted CMV clonotypes gave the most frequent clonotype in two of eight donors. Pooled public TCR beta family frequency picked out CMV carriers with the relevant HLA.

The CDR3 runs 13 residues. Germline V gene data show CDR1 as MGHRA and CDR2 as YSYEKL. With 0 bases removed from V and 3 bases from J, the gap between germline ends came to 3 bases. TCRdb analysed the reads with MiXCR anew, one entry per CDR3 protein. The data show approximately 600,000 distinct CDR3 sequences, about 39% seen once. This material consisted of cultured PBMCs, taken from culture after CMV antigen stimulation. The chain uses TRBV4-1 and TRBJ2-1; D ambiguous. This clonotype was sampled from a human donor in good health (CMV status not recorded). Some clones in this sample may be carry-over from other donors' samples. The CDR3 protein is CASSQDYYNEQFF. DNA of the CDR3: TGCGCCAGCAGCCAAGACTACTACAATGAGCAGTTCTTC.